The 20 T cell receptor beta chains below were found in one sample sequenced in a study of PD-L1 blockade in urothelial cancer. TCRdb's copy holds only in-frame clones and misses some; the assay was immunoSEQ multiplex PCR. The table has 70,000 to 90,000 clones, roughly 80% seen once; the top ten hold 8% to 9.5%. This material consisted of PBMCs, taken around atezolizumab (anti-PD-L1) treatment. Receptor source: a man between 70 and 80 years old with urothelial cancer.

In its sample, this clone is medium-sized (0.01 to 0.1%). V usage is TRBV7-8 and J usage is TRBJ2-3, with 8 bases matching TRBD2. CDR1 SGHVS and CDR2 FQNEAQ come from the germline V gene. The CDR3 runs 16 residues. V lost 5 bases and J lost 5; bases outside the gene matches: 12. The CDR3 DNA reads TGTGCCAGCAGCCCCTTTCCGGGGGGGGCCGGAGATACGCAGTATTTT. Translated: CASSPFPGGAGDTQYF.

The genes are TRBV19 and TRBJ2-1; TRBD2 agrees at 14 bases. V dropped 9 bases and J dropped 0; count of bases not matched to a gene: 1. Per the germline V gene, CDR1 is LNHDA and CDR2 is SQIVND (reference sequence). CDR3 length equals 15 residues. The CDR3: CASGTSGSSYNEQFF. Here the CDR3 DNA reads TGTGCCAGCGGGACTAGCGGGAGCTCCTACAATGAGCAGTTCTTC.

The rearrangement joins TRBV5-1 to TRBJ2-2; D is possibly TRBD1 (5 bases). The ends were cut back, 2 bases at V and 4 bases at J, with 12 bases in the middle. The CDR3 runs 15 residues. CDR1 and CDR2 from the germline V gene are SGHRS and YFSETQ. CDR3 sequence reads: CASSLDRAGTGELFF. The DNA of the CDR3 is TGCGCCAGCAGCTTAGACAGAGCAGGCACCGGGGAGCTGTTTTTT.

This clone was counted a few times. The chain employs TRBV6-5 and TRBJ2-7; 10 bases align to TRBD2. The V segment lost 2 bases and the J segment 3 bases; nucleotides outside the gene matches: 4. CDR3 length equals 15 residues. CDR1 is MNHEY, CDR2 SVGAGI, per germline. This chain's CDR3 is CASSYDASGSYEQYF. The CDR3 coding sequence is TGTGCCAGCAGTTACGACGCTAGCGGGAGCTACGAGCAGTACTTC.

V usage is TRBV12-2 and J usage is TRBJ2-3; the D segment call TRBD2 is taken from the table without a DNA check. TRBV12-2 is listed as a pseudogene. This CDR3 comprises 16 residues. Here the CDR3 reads CASRFHSGSFADTQYF. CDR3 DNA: TGTGCAAGTCGCTTTCATAGCGGGAGTTTCGCAGATACGCAGTATTTT.

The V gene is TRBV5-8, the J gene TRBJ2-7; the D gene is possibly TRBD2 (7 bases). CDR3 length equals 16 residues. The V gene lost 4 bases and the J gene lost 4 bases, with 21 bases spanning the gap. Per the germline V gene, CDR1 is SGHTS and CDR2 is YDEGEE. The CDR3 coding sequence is TGTGCCAGCAGCCGCGGGAGTCAGGGGAGGTTGTACGAGCAGTACTTC. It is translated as CASSRGSQGRLYEQYF.

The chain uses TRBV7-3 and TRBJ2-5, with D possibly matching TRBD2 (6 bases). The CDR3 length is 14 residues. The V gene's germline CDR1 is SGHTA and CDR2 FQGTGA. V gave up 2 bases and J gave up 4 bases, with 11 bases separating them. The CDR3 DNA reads TGTGCCAGCAGCTTAGGCTGGGGAGGAGAGACCCAGTACTTC. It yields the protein CASSLGWGGETQYF.

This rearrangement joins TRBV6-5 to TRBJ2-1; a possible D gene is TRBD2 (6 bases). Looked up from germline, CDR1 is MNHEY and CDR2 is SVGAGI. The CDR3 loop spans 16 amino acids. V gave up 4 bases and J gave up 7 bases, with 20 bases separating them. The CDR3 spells CASSSRVDGGNNEQFF. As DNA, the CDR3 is TGTGCCAGCAGTTCCAGAGTGGACGGGGGAAATAATGAGCAGTTCTTC.

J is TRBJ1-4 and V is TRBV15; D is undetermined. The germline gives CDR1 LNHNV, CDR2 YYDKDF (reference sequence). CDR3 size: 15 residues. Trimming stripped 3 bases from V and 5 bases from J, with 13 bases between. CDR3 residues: CATSSDGDRNEKLFF. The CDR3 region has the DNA TGTGCCACCAGCAGCGACGGGGATCGAAATGAAAAACTGTTTTTT.

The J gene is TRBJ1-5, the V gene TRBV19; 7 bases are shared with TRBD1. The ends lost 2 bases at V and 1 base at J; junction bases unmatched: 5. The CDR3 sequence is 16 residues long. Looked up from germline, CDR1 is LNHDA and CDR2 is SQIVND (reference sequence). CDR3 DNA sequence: TGTGCCAGTAGTATACTTGGGACAGCAAGCAATCAGCCCCAGCATTTT. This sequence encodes CASSILGTASNQPQHF.

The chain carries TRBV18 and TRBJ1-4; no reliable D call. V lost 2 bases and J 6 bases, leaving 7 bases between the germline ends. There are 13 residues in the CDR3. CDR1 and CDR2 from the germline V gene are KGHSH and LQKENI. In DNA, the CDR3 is TGTGCCAGCTCACCAAGCGAGGATGAAAAACTGTTTTTT. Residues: CASSPSEDEKLFF. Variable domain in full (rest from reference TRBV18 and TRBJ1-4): NAGVMQNPRHLVRRRGQEARLRCSPMKGHSHVYWYRQLPEEGLKFMVYLQKENIIDESGMPKERFSAEFPKEGPSILRIQQVVRGDSAAYFCASSPSEDEKLFFGSGTQLSVL.

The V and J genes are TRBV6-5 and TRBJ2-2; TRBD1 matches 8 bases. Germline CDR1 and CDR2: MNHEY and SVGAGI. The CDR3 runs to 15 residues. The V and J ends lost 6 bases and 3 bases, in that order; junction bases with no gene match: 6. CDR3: CASSLQGEDTGELFF. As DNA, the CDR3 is TGTGCCAGCAGCCTACAGGGGGAGGACACCGGGGAGCTGTTTTTT.

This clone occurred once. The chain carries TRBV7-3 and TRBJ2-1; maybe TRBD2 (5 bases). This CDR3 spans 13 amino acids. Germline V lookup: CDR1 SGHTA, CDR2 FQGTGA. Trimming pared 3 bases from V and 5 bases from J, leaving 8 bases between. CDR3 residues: CASSFGLDNEQFF. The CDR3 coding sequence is TGTGCCAGCAGCTTCGGACTGGACAATGAGCAGTTCTTC. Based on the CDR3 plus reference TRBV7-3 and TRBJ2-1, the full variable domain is GAGVSQTPSNKVTEKGKYVELRCDPISGHTALYWYRQSLGQGPEFLIYFQGTGAADDSGLPNDRFFAVRPEGSVSTLKIQRTERGDSAVYLCASSFGLDNEQFFGPGTRLTVL.

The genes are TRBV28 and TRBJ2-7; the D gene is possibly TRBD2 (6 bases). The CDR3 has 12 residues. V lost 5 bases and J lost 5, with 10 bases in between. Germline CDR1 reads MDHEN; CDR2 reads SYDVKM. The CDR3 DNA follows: TGTGCCAGCAGTCCCCGGGGGAACGAGCAGTACTTC. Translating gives CASSPRGNEQYF.

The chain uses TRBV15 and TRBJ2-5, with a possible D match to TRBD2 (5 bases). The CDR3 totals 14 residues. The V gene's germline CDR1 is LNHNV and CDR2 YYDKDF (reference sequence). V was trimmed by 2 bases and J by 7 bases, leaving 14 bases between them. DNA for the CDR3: TGTGCCACCAGCAGAAGGCTAGAAGAGGGGACCCAGTACTTC. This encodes CATSRRLEEGTQYF.

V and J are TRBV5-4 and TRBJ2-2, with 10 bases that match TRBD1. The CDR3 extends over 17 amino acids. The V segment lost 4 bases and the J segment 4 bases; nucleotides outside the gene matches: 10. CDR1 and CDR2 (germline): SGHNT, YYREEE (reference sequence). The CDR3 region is CASSPPGQGVSTGELFF. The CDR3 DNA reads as TGTGCCAGCAGCCCCCCTGGACAGGGGGTTAGCACCGGGGAGCTGTTTTTT.

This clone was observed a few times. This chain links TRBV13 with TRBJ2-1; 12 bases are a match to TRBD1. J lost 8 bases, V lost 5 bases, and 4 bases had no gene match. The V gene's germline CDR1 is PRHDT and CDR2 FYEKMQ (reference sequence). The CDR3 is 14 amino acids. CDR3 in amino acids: CASSERDRGHEQFF. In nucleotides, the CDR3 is TGTGCCAGCAGCGAAAGGGACAGGGGGCATGAGCAGTTCTTC.

As DNA, the CDR3 is TGCGCCAGCAGCTTGAACCAGAACGAGCAGTACTTC. Amino acid sequence: CASSLNQNEQYF. The rearrangement joins TRBV5-1 to TRBJ2-7; no clear D gene. The CDR3 loop spans 12 amino acids. Looked up from germline, CDR1 is SGHRS and CDR2 is YFSETQ. The V end was cut by 1 base, the J end by 5 bases, with 7 bases between.

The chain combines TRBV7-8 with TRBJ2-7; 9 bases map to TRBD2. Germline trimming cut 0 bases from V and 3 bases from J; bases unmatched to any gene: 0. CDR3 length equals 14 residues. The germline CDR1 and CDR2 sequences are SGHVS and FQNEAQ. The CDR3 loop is CASSLASGGYEQYF. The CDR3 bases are TGTGCCAGCAGCTTAGCTAGCGGGGGCTACGAGCAGTACTTC.

The CDR3 DNA reads TGTGCCAGCAGCTTAGCTAGCGGGGGGGCCGGGCGCAATGAGCAGTTCTTC. Translated, it gives CASSLASGGAGRNEQFF. The V and J genes are TRBV5-4 and TRBJ2-1; 12 bases are a match to TRBD2. This CDR3 has 17 residues. Germline V gene sequence: CDR1 SGHNT, CDR2 YYREEE (reference sequence). V was clipped by 2 bases and J by 6 bases; unmatched bases: 9.